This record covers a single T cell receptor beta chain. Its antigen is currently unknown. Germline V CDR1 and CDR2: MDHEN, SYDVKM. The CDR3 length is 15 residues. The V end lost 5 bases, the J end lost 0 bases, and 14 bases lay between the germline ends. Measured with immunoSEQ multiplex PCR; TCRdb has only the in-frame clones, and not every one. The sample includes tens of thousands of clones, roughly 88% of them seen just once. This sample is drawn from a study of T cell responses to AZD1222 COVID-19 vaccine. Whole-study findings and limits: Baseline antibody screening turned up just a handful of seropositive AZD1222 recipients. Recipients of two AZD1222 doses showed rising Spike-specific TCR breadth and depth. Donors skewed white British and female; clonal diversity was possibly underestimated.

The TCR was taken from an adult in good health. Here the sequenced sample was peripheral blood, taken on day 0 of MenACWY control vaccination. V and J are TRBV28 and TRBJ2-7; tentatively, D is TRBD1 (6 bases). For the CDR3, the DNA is TGTGCCAGCAGTACCGGGACACCTAACTCCTACGAGCAGTACTTC. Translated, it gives CASSTGTPNSYEQYF.